This T cell receptor beta chain was obtained from a study of T cell responses to AZD1222 COVID-19 vaccine. Broader study findings: Reportedly, close to half of spike-specific TCRs are directed against unmutated variant regions. The donor cohort was predominantly white British with a female majority, and clonal diversity may have been underestimated. Spike-specific TCR breadth and depth both grew after two AZD1222 doses. Every sample of the repertoires postdated the peak T cell response.

Notes on this clone: Its target is not known.

Generated by immunoSEQ multiplex PCR, the TCRdb table keeps only in-frame clones and is missing some. This sample has approximately 300,000 clones, with around 92% found just once. Germline lookup yields CDR1 MGHRA and CDR2 YSYEKL. The length of the CDR3 is 17 residues. The V segment lost 3 bases and the J segment 4 bases; nucleotides outside the gene matches: 8. The sequence was collected from an adult who received the AZD1222 COVID-19 vaccine. Sequenced material: peripheral blood, taken 28 days after the second AZD1222 dose. The chain employs TRBV4-1 and TRBJ2-6; TRBD2 matches at 8 bases. This chain's CDR3 is CASSHLGGGTGANVLTF. DNA for the CDR3: TGCGCCAGCAGCCACCTCGGGGGGGGGACAGGGGCCAACGTCCTGACTTTC.